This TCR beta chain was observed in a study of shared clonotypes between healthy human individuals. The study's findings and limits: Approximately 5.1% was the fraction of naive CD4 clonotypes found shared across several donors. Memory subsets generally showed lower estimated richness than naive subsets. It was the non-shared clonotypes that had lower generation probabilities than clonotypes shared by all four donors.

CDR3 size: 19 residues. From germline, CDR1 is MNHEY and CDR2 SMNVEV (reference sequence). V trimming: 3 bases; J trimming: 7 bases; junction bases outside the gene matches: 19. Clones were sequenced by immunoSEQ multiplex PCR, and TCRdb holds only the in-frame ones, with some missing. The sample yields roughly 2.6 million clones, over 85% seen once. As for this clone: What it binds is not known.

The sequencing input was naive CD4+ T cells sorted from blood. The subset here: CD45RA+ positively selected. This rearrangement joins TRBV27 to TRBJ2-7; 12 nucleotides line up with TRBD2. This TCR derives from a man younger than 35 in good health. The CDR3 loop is CASSLTGQLMLAGGGEQYF. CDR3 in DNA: TGTGCCAGCAGTTTGACAGGGCAACTTATGCTAGCGGGAGGGGGGGAGCAGTACTTC.